Listed below are T cell receptor beta chains from one sample, sequenced in a study of PD-1 blockade in classical Hodgkin lymphoma. Measured with immunoSEQ multiplex PCR; TCRdb has only the in-frame clones, and not every one. The sample consists of tens of thousands of clones, 80% of them appearing once. This sample comprised peripheral blood mononuclear cells (PBMCs), obtained before the second cycle of nivolumab. The receptors stem from a human donor with classical Hodgkin lymphoma. CDR3s include the opening cysteine and the closing phenylalanine or tryptophan. A D gene is named only where the DNA matches it firmly. Expanded clones get a size class; other rows say once, few or many, or leave the size out.

d_gene | abundance | j_gene | v_gene | CDR3aa | CDR3nt
NA | medium-sized | TRBJ2-3 | TRBV11-3 | CASSPFGTDTQYF | TGTGCCAGCAGCCCCTTCGGTACAGATACGCAGTATTTT
NA | NA | TRBJ1-5 | TRBV4-1 | CASSQVPQVQRPQHF | TGCGCCAGCAGCCAAGTTCCACAGGTGCAGCGGCCCCAGCATTTT
NA | NA | TRBJ1-2 | TRBV19 | CASSMREGSILGYTF | TGTGCCAGTAGTATGAGGGAAGGGAGCATTCTTGGCTACACCTTC
NA | few | TRBJ1-1 | TRBV19 | CASRRGNTEAFF | TGTGCCAGTCGCAGGGGGAACACTGAAGCTTTCTTT
NA | few | TRBJ2-5 | TRBV19 | CASSIGGETQYF | TGTGCCAGTAGTATAGGCGGAGAGACCCAGTACTTC
NA | many | TRBJ2-7 | TRBV11-3 | CASSIDDDSYEQYF | TGTGCCAGCAGCATAGATGACGACAGCTACGAGCAGTACTTC
NA | few | TRBJ1-6 | TRBV6-5 | CASSYSPRDNSPLHF | TGTGCCAGCAGTTACTCGCCCAGGGATAATTCACCCCTCCACTTT
NA | NA | TRBJ1-2 | TRBV6-1 | CASSEDGGQNYYGYTF | TGTGCCAGCAGTGAAGATGGAGGACAGAATTACTATGGCTACACCTTC
NA | NA | TRBJ2-3 | TRBV6-6 | CASSQYTDTQYF | TGTGCCAGCAGTCAATACACAGATACGCAGTATTTT
NA | NA | TRBJ2-7 | TRBV27 | CASGSDLGAYEQYF | TGTGCCAGCGGGTCGGACCTGGGCGCCTACGAGCAGTACTTC
NA | NA | TRBJ1-1 | TRBV5-1 | CASSLVLGGNTEAFF | TGCGCCAGCAGCTTGGTTCTTGGGGGGAACACTGAAGCTTTCTTT
NA | NA | TRBJ1-1 | TRBV7-8 | CASGRANTEAFF | TGTGCCAGCGGCCGGGCTAACACTGAAGCTTTCTTT
NA | NA | TRBJ1-1 | TRBV5-4 | CASSDGSGDTEAFF | TGTGCCAGCAGTGACGGCTCGGGGGACACTGAAGCTTTCTTT
NA | few | TRBJ1-1 | TRBV19 | CASKTLTEAFF | TGTGCCAGTAAAACTCTCACTGAAGCTTTCTTT
NA | NA | TRBJ2-2 | TRBV14 | CASSRRGFDQAGVNTGELFF | TGTGCCAGCAGCCGCAGGGGGTTCGACCAAGCGGGAGTAAACACCGGGGAGCTGTTTTTT
NA | NA | TRBJ1-5 | TRBV23-1 | CANLWAHRNQPQHF | TGCGCCAACCTGTGGGCACACCGCAATCAGCCCCAGCATTTT
NA | NA | TRBJ2-5 | TRBV6-1 | CASSEGGWAEETQYF | TGTGCCAGCAGTGAGGGGGGATGGGCAGAAGAGACCCAGTACTTC
NA | NA | TRBJ2-3 | TRBV2 | CASTPGLGDTQYF | TGTGCCAGCACTCCGGGACTGGGGGATACGCAGTATTTT
TRBD2 | NA | TRBJ2-7 | TRBV11-3 | CASSLEAGDEQYF | TGTGCCAGCAGCTTAGAGGCGGGGGACGAGCAGTACTTC
NA | NA | TRBJ1-2 | TRBV6-6 | CASSYRTGSSGYTF | TGTGCCAGCAGTTACCGAACAGGGTCCTCCGGCTACACCTTC
TRBD1 | many | TRBJ1-2 | TRBV18 | CASSPPAGGSYGYTF | TGTGCCAGCTCACCACCGGCAGGGGGAAGCTATGGCTACACCTTC
TRBD2 | NA | TRBJ2-2 | TRBV7-2 | CASSQSPGLAGGPPGELFF | TGTGCCAGCAGCCAATCCCCGGGACTAGCGGGGGGGCCCCCCGGGGAGCTGTTTTTT
NA | few | TRBJ2-7 | TRBV10-3 | CAISDRVIGLYEQYF | TGTGCCATCAGCGACCGGGTCATAGGCCTCTACGAGCAGTACTTC
TRBD1 | NA | TRBJ1-2 | TRBV4-1 | CASSGQDYGYTF | TGTGCCAGCAGCGGACAGGACTATGGCTACACCTTC
TRBD1 | NA | TRBJ1-4 | TRBV5-1 | CASSLGQGINEKLFF | TGCGCCAGCAGCTTGGGACAGGGAATAAATGAAAAACTGTTTTTT
NA | NA | TRBJ1-5 | TRBV7-8 | CASSLGEDQPQHF | TGTGCCAGCAGCTTAGGGGAGGATCAGCCCCAGCATTTT
TRBD2 | NA | TRBJ2-3 | TRBV6-1 | CASTELAGATDTQYF | TGTGCCAGCACTGAACTAGCGGGTGCCACAGATACGCAGTATTTT
TRBD2 | few | TRBJ2-1 | TRBV5-6 | CASSFAGGAGSEQFF | TGTGCCAGCAGCTTCGCGGGGGGTGCGGGTAGTGAGCAGTTCTTC
NA | NA | TRBJ2-5 | TRBV11-3 | CASSFRDFGRQETQYF | TGTGCCAGCAGCTTCCGGGACTTCGGGCGCCAAGAGACCCAGTACTTC
NA | NA | TRBJ2-1 | TRBV2 | CAIRRDSYNEQFF | TGTGCCATCCGTAGGGACTCCTACAATGAGCAGTTCTTC
NA | NA | TRBJ1-2 | TRBV14 | CASSQSGLPYGYTF | TGTGCCAGCAGCCAATCCGGTCTTCCCTATGGCTACACCTTC
NA | few | TRBJ1-6 | TRBV6-5 | CASSYFRQNSPLHF | TGTGCCAGCAGTTACTTCCGACAGAATTCACCCCTCCACTTT
NA | NA | TRBJ2-3 | TRBV7-2 | CASSPGTDTQYF | TGTGCCAGCAGCCCCGGAACAGATACGCAGTATTTT
NA | NA | TRBJ2-7 | TRBV5-6 | CASSFQTYEQYF | TGTGCCAGCAGCTTCCAGACCTACGAGCAGTACTTC
NA | NA | TRBJ2-3 | TRBV27 | CASSRDRTGPSTDTQYF | TGTGCCAGCAGCAGGGACCGTACAGGACCTAGCACAGATACGCAGTATTTT
NA | once | TRBJ1-3 | TRBV21-1 | CASSKERIDREGQDTIYF | TGTGCCAGCAGCAAAGAACGTATCGACAGGGAAGGGCAGGACACCATATATTTT
NA | NA | TRBJ1-1 | TRBV28 | CASSLPGPKDTEAFF | TGTGCCAGCAGTCTTCCGGGACCGAAGGACACTGAAGCTTTCTTT
NA | NA | TRBJ1-1 | TRBV14 | CASSQVYGAAEAFF | TGTGCCAGCAGCCAAGTTTACGGGGCTGCTGAAGCTTTCTTT
NA | NA | TRBJ2-5 | TRBV18 | CASSPGSLETQYF | TGTGCCAGCTCACCAGGGTCCCTGGAGACCCAGTACTTC
TRBD2 | NA | TRBJ2-7 | TRBV7-2 | CASSPGLARQYF | TGTGCCAGCAGCCCCGGACTAGCACGGCAGTACTTC
NA | NA | TRBJ1-2 | TRBV19 | CASSPTSGGYGYTF | TGTGCCAGTAGCCCGACGTCGGGGGGCTATGGCTACACCTTC
NA | NA | TRBJ2-5 | TRBV7-3 | CASSLNQETQYF | TGTGCCAGCAGCTTAAATCAAGAGACCCAGTACTTC